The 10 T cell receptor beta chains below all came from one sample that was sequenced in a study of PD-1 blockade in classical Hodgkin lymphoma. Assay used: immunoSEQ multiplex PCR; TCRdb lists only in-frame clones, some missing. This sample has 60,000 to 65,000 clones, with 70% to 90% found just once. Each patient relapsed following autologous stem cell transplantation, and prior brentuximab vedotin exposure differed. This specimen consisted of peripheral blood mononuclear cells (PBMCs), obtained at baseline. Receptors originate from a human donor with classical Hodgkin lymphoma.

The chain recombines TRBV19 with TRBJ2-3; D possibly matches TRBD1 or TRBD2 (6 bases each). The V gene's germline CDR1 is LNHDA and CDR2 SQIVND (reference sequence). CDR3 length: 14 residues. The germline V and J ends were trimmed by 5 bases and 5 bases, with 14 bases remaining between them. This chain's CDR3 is CASSHGGPGDTQYF. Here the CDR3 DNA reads TGTGCCAGTAGTCATGGGGGGCCCGGAGATACGCAGTATTTT.

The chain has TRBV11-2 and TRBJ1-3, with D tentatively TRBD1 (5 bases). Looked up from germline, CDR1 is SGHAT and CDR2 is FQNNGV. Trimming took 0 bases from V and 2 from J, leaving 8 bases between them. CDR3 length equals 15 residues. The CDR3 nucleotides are TGTGCCAGCAGCTTAGATGCAGGGACTGGAAACACCATATATTTT. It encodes CASSLDAGTGNTIYF.

This CDR3 reads CASSLSQVNYGYTF. CDR3 bases: TGTGCCAGCAGCTTGAGTCAGGTTAACTATGGCTACACCTTC. V and J are TRBV7-9 and TRBJ1-2; D is undetermined. The germline V and J ends were trimmed by 3 bases and 1 base, with 9 bases remaining between them. The CDR3 contains 14 residues. Germline V gene lookup returns CDR1 SEHNR and CDR2 FQNEAQ (reference sequence).

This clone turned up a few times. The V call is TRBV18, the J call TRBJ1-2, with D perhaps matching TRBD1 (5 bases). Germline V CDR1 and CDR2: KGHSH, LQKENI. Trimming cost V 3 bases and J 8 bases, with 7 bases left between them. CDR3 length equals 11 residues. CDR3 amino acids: CASSPGGGYTF. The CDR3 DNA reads TGTGCCAGCTCACCCGGGGGAGGCTACACCTTC.

The CDR3 is CASKTGEETQYF. CDR3 coding DNA: TGTGCCAGCAAAACGGGGGAAGAGACCCAGTACTTC. The rearrangement uses TRBV6-1 and TRBJ2-5; perhaps TRBD2 as D (6 bases). Germline assignment: CDR1 MNHNS and CDR2 SASEGT. The CDR3 is 12 amino acids. The V end was cut by 7 bases, the J end by 3 bases, with 9 bases between.

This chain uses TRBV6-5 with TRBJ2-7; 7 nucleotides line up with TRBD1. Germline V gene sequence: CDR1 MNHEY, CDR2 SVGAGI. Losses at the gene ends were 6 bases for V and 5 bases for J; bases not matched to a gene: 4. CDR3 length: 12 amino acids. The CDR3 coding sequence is TGTGCCAGCAGCCCCGACAGGGACGAGCAGTACTTC. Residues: CASSPDRDEQYF.

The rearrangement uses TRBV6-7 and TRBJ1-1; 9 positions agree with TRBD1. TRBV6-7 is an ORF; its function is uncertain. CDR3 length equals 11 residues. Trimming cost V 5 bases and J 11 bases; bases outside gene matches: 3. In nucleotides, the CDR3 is TGTGCCAGCAGTGGGGGGACAGGGGCTTTCTTT. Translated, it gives CASSGGTGAFF.

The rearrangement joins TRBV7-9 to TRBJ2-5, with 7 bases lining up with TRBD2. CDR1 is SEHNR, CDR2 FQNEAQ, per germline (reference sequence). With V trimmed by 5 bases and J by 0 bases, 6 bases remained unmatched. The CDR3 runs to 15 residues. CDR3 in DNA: TGTGCCAGCAGCACCGGGACTAACAACCAAGAGACCCAGTACTTC. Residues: CASSTGTNNQETQYF.

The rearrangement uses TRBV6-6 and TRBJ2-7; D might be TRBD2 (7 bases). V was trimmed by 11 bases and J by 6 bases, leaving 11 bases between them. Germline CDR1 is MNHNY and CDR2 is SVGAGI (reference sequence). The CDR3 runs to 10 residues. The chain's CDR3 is CASRGGEQYF. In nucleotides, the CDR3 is TGTGCCTCGAGGGGGGGCGAGCAGTACTTC.

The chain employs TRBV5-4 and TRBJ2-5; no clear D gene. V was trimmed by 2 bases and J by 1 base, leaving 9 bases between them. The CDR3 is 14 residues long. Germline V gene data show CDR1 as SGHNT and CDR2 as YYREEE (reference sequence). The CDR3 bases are TGTGCCAGCAGCTTCCGTGAGGTCCAAGAGACCCAGTACTTC. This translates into CASSFREVQETQYF. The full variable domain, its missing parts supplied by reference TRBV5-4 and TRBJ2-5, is ETGVTQSPTHLIKTRGQQVTLRCSSQSGHNTVSWYQQALGQGPQFIFQYYREEENGRGNFPPRFSGLQFPNYSSELNVNALELDDSALYLCASSFREVQETQYFGPGTRLLVL.